This T cell receptor beta chain is from a study of T cell responses to AZD1222 COVID-19 vaccine (dated by TCRdb to the early 2020s). In the study overall: Because spike-specific TCR depth and breadth did not differ between the two schedules, AZD1222 recipients who got a second dose at roughly 4 weeks were pooled with those who got a second dose at roughly 12 weeks. TCR sequencing covered some 240 trial participants: roughly 200 given two doses of AZD1222 and some 25 given two doses of MenACWY control vaccine. Trial participants were enrolled by age into 18-55, 56-69 and 70-plus year subgroups, with approximately 150, 30 and 60 TCR-sequenced participants respectively. Results the study describes overall, beyond this receptor: Vaccine-associated CD4 TCRs spanned the whole spike protein, with dominant responses in regions 160-218 and 743-854. Conclusions about previously exposed vaccinees were limited because only a handful of AZD1222 recipients were SARS-CoV-2 seropositive at baseline. In the small 56-69-year group, the increase in depth fell short of significance, most likely because of low power. No day 14 peak-response samples were available, so repertoires were characterized only after the peak T cell response. Participants were mostly white British, with more females than males. The authors suggested clonal diversity may have been underestimated. Reportedly, almost half of the unique spike-specific TCRs recognized epitopes lying outside the regions that are mutated in the B.1.351 and B.1.1.7 variants. Spike-specific TCR breadth and depth rose significantly after two AZD1222 doses compared with day 0 and with MenACWY recipients.

The germline V gene encodes CDR1 MNHNS and CDR2 SASEGT. Germline trimming: 4 bases from V, 2 bases from J; junction bases outside gene matches: 9. Spanning cysteine to phenylalanine, the CDR3 consists of 17 amino acids. This entry keeps only the CDR3 DNA: 51 bases, framed from base 1. Sample time point, as interpreted from the label and publication: baseline before first vaccination. Vaccinee samples came from UK trials COV001 and COV002, including a single-blind randomized controlled phase 2/3 trial of AZD1222 (ChAdOx1 nCoV-19) in healthy adults. Trial participant PBMC samples were collected at day 0 and day 28 after the second dose for TCRbeta chain sequencing. The CDR3 regions of human TCRbeta chains were analyzed by immunosequencing. Per the authors' processing: Repertoire TCRs were matched against a reference library of SARS-CoV-2-specific TCRs generated with the MIRA antigen-specificity platform. Breadth meant the fraction of unique TCRs that were SARS-CoV-2-associated, whereas depth meant the fraction of total T cells that were SARS-CoV-2-associated. Using the MIRA data, each spike-specific TCR was assigned both to the spike region to which the TCR was reactive and to a CD4 or CD8 class. Log10-transformed breadth and depth values were compared by one-way ANOVA with Sidak's multiple comparisons tests. Sourced from immuneACCESS, this table was stored by TCRdb with only in-frame sequences that have V and J called. A share of the clones is absent; for the studies checked, an unresolved V gene accounts for under half, and the remainder has no known explanation. The V and J calls and clone size come from that table; D and trimming were worked out from the DNA. The sample yields around 180,000 clones; 90% were counted once. The top ten hold approximately 3% of the sample.

To note about this clone: No antigen is known for it. No qualities accompany the bases; no much larger clone lies one base away.

This sample comprised peripheral blood, obtained on day 0 of AZD1222 vaccination. The rearranged chain carries TRBV6-1 and TRBJ2-3; the junction holds 10 bases that match TRBD2. The TCR was taken from an adult in good health. The CDR3 sequence is CASSALRAGGTTDTQYF. The nucleotides are TGTGCCAGCAGTGCCCTACGAGCGGGGGGGACCACAGATACGCAGTATTTT.